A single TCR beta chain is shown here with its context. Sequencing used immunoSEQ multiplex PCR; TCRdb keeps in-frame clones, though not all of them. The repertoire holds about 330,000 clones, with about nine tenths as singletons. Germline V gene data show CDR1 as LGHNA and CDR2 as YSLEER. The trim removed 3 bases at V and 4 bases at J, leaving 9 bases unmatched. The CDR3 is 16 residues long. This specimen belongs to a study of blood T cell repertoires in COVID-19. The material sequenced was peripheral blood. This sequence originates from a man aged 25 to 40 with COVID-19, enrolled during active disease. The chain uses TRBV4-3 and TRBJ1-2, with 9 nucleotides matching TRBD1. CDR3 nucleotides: TGCGCCAGCAGCCAGAGGGACGGACAGGGGCTCTATGGCTACACCTTC. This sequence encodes CASSQRDGQGLYGYTF.